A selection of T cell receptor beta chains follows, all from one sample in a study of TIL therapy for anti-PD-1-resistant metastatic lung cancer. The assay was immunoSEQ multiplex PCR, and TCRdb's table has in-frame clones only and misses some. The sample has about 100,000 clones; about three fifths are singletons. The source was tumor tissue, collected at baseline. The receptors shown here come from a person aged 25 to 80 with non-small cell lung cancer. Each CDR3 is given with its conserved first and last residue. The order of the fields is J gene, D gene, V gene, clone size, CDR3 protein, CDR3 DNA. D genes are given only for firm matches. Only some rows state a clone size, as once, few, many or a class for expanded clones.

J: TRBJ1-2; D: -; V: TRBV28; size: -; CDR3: CASSLQEFDGYTF; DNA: TGTGCCAGCAGTCTTCAGGAGTTTGATGGCTACACCTTC
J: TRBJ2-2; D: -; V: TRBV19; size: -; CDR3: CASSLGTGNTGELFF; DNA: TGTGCCAGTAGTTTGGGGACGGGGAACACCGGGGAGCTGTTTTTT
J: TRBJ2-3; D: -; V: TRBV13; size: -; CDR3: CASSLGSATVDTQYF; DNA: TGTGCCAGCAGCTTAGGGAGCGCCACGGTAGATACGCAGTATTTT
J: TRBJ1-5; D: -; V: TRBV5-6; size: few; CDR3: CASSLGSGQPQHF; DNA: TGTGCCAGCAGCTTGGGTAGTGGCCAGCCCCAGCATTTT
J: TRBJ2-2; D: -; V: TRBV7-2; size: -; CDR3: CASSEVRLSTGELFF; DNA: TGTGCCAGCAGCGAGGTGCGGTTGAGCACCGGGGAGCTGTTTTTT
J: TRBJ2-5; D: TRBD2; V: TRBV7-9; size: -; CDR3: CASSGGLAGGRLETQYF; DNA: TGTGCCAGCAGCGGGGGACTAGCGGGAGGTCGCTTAGAGACCCAGTACTTC
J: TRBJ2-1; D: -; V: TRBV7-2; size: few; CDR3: CASSTTRPNEQFF; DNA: TGTGCCAGCAGCACTACTAGGCCGAATGAGCAGTTCTTC
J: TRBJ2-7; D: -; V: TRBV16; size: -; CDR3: CASSQGASLYEQYF; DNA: TGTGCCAGCAGCCAGGGGGCATCGCTGTACGAGCAGTACTTC
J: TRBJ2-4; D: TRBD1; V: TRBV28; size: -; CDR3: CASSSLPGQALAKNIQYF; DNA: TGTGCCAGCAGTTCCCTACCGGGACAGGCCCTAGCCAAAAACATTCAGTACTTC
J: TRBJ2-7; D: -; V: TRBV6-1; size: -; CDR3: CASSEERALSYEQYF; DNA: TGTGCCAGCAGTGAAGAGAGGGCCCTCTCCTACGAGCAGTACTTC
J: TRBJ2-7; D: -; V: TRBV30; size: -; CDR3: CAWSVSYEQYF; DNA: TGTGCCTGGAGCGTCTCCTACGAGCAGTACTTC
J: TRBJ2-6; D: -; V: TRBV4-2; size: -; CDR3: CASSQEGGSAGANVLTF; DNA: TGTGCCAGCAGCCAAGAAGGGGGGAGCGCAGGGGCCAACGTCCTGACTTTC
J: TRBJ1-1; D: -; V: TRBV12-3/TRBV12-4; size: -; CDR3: CASSFHGEAEAFF; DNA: TGTGCCAGCAGTTTTCACGGAGAGGCTGAAGCTTTCTTT
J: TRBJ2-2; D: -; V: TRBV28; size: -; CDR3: CASSFMVTGMGSGELFF; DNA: TGTGCCAGCAGTTTTATGGTAACAGGGATGGGGTCCGGGGAGCTGTTTTTT
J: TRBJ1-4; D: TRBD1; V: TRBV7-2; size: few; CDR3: CASSLDRGEKLFF; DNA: TGTGCCAGCAGCTTAGACAGGGGTGAAAAACTGTTTTTT
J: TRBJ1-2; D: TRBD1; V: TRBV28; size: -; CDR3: CASSKSNRGSGYGYTF; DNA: TGTGCCAGCAGTAAATCGAACAGGGGGTCTGGCTATGGCTACACCTTC
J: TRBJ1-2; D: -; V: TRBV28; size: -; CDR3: CASGERYGYTF; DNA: TGTGCCAGCGGGGAGAGATATGGCTACACCTTC
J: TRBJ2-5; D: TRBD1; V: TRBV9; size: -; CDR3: CASSVGAGGRVDQETQYF; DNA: TGTGCCAGCAGCGTAGGAGCAGGGGGCAGGGTAGACCAAGAGACCCAGTACTTC
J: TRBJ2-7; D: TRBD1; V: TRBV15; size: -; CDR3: CATSTQRTRGEQYF; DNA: TGTGCCACCAGCACGCAGCGGACCAGGGGGGAGCAGTACTTC
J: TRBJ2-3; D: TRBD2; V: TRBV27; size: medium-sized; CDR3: CASSSSGGVRYF; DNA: TGTGCCAGCAGTTCTAGCGGGGGGGTGAGGTATTTT
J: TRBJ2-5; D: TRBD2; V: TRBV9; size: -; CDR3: CASSVSGGGETQYF; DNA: TGTGCCAGCAGCGTCTCGGGGGGTGGGGAGACCCAGTACTTC
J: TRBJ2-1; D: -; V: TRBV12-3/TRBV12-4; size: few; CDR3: CASSLGAASQFF; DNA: TGTGCCAGCAGTTTAGGTGCAGCTTCCCAGTTCTTC